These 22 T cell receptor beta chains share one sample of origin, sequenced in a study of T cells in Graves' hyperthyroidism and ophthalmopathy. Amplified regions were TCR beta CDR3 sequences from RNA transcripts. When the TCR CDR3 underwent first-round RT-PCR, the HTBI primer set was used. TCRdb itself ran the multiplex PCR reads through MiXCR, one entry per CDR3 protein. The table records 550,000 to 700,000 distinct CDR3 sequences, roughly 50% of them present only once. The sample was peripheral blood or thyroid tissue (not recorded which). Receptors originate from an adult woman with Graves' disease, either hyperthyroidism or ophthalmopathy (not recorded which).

The CDR3 reads CSVVGAGQGRSSGANVLTF. The DNA of the CDR3 is TGCAGCGTTGTAGGCGCGGGACAGGGTCGGAGCTCTGGGGCCAACGTCCTGACTTTC. This chain links TRBV29-1 with TRBJ2-6; TRBD1 agrees at 9 bases. Germline-derived CDR1 and CDR2 are SQVTM and ANQGSEA. The CDR3 runs to 19 residues. V dropped 4 bases and J dropped 0; count of bases not matched to a gene: 13.

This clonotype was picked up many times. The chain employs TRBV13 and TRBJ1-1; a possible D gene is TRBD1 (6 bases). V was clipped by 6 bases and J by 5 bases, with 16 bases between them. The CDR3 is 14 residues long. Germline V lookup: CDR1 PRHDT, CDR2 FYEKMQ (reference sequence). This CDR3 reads CASRPQGLGTEAFF. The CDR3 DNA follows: TGTGCCAGCAGACCACAGGGCTTAGGGACTGAAGCTTTCTTT.

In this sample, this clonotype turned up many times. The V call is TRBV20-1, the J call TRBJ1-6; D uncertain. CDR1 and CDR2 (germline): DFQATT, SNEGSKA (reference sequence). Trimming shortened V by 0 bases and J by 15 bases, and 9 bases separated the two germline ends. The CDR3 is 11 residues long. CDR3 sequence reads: CSARDLGHLHF. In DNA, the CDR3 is TGCAGTGCTAGAGATCTCGGGCACCTCCACTTT.

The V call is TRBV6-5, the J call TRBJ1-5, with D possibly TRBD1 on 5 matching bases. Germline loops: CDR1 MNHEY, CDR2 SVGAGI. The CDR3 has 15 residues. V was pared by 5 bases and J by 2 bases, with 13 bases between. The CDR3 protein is CASSPRMGGNQPQHF. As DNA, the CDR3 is TGTGCCAGCAGTCCCCGGATGGGGGGCAATCAGCCCCAGCATTTT.

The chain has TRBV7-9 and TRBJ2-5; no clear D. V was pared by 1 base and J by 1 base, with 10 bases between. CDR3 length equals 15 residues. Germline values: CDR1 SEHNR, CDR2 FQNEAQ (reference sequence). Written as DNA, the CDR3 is TGTGCCAGCAGCTTAGTTCCTAGGGTCCAAGAGACCCAGTACTTC. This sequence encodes CASSLVPRVQETQYF.

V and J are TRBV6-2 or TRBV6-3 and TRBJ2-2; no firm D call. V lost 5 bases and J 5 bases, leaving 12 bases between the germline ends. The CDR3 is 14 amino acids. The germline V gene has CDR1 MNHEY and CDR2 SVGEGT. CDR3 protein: CASSILRDTGELFF. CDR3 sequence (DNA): TGTGCCAGCAGTATACTAAGGGATACCGGGGAGCTGTTTTTT.

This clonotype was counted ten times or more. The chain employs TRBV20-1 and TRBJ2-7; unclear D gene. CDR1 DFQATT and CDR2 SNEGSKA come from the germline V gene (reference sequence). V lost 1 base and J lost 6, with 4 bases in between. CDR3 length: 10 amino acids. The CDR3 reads CSARVLEQYF. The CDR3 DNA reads TGCAGTGCTAGAGTGCTCGAGCAGTACTTC.

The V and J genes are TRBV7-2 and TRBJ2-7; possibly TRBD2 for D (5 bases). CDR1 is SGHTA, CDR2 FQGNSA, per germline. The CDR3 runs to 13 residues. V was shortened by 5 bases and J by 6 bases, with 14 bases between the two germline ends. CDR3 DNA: TGTGCCAGCAGCATGACTACGGGGATCGAGCAGTACTTC. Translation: CASSMTTGIEQYF. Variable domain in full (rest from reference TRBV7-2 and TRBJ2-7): GAGVSQSPSNKVTEKGKDVELRCDPISGHTALYWYRQSLGQGLEFLIYFQGNSAPDKSGLPSDRFSAERTGGSVSTLTIQRTQQEDSAVYLCASSMTTGIEQYFGPGTRLTVT.

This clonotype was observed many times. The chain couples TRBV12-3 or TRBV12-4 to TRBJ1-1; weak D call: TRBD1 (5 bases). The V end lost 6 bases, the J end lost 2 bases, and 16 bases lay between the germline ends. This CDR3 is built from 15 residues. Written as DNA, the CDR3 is TGTGCCAGCAGCCTATTAGGACACCTAAACACTGAAGCTTTCTTT. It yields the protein CASSLLGHLNTEAFF.

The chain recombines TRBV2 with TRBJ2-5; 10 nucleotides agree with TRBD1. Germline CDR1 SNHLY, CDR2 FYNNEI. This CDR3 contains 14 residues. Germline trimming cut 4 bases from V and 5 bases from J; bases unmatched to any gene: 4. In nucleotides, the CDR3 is TGTGCCAGCAGTGTCGGGACAGGGGACGAGACCCAGTACTTC. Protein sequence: CASSVGTGDETQYF.

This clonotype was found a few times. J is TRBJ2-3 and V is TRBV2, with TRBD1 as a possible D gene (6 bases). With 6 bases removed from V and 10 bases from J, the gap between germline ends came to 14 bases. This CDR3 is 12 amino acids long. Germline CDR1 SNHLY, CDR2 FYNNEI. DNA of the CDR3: TGTGCCAGCAGGGAGGACAGTTTAGCGCAGTATTTT. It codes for CASREDSLAQYF.

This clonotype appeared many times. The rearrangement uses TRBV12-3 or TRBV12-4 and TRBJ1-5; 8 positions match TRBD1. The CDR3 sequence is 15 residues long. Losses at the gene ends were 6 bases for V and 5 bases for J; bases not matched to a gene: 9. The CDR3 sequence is CASRLDRGLDQPQHF. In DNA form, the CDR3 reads TGTGCCAGCAGGCTCGACAGGGGCCTAGATCAGCCCCAGCATTTT.

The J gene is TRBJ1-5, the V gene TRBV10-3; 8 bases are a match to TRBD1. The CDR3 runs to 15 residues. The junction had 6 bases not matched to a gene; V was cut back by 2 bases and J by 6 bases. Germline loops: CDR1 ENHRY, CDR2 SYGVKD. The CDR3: CAISEPTGGGQPQHF. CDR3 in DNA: TGTGCCATCAGTGAGCCAACAGGGGGTGGTCAGCCCCAGCATTTT.

The CDR3 sequence: CASSLGQVLTNEKLFF. The CDR3 nucleotides are TGTGCCAGCAGCTTAGGGCAGGTGTTAACTAATGAAAAACTGTTTTTT. The V gene is TRBV7-2, the J gene TRBJ1-4; no definite D call. Germline V gives CDR1 SGHTA, CDR2 FQGNSA. The CDR3 runs to 16 residues. V lost 1 base and J 1 base, leaving 10 bases between the germline ends.

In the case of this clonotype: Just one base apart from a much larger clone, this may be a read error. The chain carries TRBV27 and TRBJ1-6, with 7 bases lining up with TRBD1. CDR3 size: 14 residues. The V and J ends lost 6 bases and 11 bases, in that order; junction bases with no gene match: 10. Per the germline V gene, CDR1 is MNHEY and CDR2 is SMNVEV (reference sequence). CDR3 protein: CASSLTGIGPPLHF. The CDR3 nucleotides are TGTGCCAGCAGCCTGACAGGGATCGGCCCACCCCTCCACTTT.

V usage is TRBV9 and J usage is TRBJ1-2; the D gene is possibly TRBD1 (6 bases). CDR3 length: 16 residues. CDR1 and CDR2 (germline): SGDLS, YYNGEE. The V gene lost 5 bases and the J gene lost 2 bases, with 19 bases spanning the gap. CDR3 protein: CASSQTGQSRNYGYTF. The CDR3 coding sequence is TGTGCCAGCAGTCAGACAGGACAGTCCCGGAACTATGGCTACACCTTC.

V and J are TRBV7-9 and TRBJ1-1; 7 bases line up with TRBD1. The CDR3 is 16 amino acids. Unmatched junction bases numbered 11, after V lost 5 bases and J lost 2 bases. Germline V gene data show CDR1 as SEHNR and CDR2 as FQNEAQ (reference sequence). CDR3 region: CASSRSQGQLNTEAFF. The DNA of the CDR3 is TGTGCCAGCAGCAGATCCCAGGGACAGTTAAACACTGAAGCTTTCTTT.

The CDR3 region is CASSFQTSEAFF. The CDR3 region has the DNA TGTGCCAGCAGCTTCCAGACCAGTGAAGCTTTCTTT. J is TRBJ1-1 and V is TRBV7-2; D gene unclear. This CDR3 spans 12 amino acids. Between the trimmed V and J ends, which lost 3 bases and 7 bases, there was a span of 9 bases. Germline V gene lookup returns CDR1 SGHTA and CDR2 FQGNSA.

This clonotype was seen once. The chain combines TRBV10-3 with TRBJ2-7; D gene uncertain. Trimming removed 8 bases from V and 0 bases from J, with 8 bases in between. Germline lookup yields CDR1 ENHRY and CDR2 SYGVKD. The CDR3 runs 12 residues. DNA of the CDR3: TGTGCCATCGGGGTTCACTCCTACGAGCAGTACTTC. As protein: CAIGVHSYEQYF.

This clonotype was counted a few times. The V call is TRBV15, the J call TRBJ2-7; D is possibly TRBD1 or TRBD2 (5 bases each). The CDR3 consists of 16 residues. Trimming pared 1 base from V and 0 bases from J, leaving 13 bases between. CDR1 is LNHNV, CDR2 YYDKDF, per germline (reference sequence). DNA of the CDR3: TGTGCCACCAGCAGAGGGATGGGGGTCCTCTCCTACGAGCAGTACTTC. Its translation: CATSRGMGVLSYEQYF. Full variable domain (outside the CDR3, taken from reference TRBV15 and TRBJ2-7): DAMVIQNPRYQVTQFGKPVTLSCSQTLNHNVMYWYQQKSSQAPKLLFHYYDKDFNNEADTPDNFQSRRPNTSFCFLDIRSPGLGDTAMYLCATSRGMGVLSYEQYFGPGTRLTVT.

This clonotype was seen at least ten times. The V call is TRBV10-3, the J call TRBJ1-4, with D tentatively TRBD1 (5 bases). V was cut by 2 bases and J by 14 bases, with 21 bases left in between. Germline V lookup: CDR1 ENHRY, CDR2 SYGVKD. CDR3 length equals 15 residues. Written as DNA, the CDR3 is TGTGCCATCAGTGAGACAGGTGTTGGCGCCGAAGGGCTGTTTTTT. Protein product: CAISETGVGAEGLFF.

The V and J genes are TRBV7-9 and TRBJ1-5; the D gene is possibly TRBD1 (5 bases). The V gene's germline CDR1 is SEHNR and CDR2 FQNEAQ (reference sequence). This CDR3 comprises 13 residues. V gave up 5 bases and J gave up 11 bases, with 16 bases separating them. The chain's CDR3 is CASSQGGGETQHF. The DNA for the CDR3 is TGTGCCAGCAGCCAGGGTGGCGGAGAGACCCAGCATTTT.